Each of the 31 T cell receptor beta chains below was sequenced from the same sample in a study of blood T cell repertoires in COVID-19 (dated by TCRdb to 2020 to 2022). Receptor libraries were prepared by the immunoSEQ multiplex PCR assay. TCRdb took over this immuneACCESS table, retaining in-frame rearrangements with V and J assigned. Such tables are incomplete; in checked studies, under half of the missing clones stem from an unresolved V gene, and the remainder is unexplained. The table for this sample lists 250,000 to 300,000 clones; roughly 90% of them were counted only once. The leading ten clones occupy 1.5% to 2% of the sample. The sample consisted of PBMCs or T cells enriched from blood (not recorded which). The receptors were sampled from a woman aged 55 to 70 who had recovered from COVID-19.

The chain combines TRBV19 with TRBJ2-7, with 10 bases matching TRBD1. CDR3 size: 16 residues. From germline, CDR1 is LNHDA and CDR2 SQIVND (reference sequence). The junction had 8 bases not matched to a gene; V was cut back by 4 bases and J by 2 bases. The CDR3 sequence: CASSRGTGESAYEQYF. The CDR3 bases are TGTGCCAGTAGTAGGGGGACAGGGGAAAGCGCCTACGAGCAGTACTTC.

This chain joins TRBV3-1 (or the pseudogene TRBV3-2) and TRBJ1-2, with a possible D match to TRBD1 (6 bases). The CDR3 has 15 residues. Germline CDR1 is LGHDT and CDR2 is YNNKEL (reference sequence). V lost 4 bases and J lost 4, with 16 bases in between. CDR3 DNA sequence: TGTGCCAGCAGCCTAAGTGACAGGAACCTCTATGGCTACACCTTC. Translating it yields CASSLSDRNLYGYTF.

This chain joins TRBV9 and TRBJ2-6, with 7 bases that match TRBD1. The CDR3 covers 17 residues. Germline CDR1 is SGDLS and CDR2 is YYNGEE. The junction had 6 bases not matched to a gene; V was cut back by 3 bases and J by 0 bases. The CDR3 coding sequence is TGTGCCAGCAGCGGACCGGGACAGACCTCTGGGGCCAACGTCCTGACTTTC. This gives the protein CASSGPGQTSGANVLTF. Drawing the rest from reference TRBV9 and TRBJ2-6, the complete variable domain is DSGVTQTPKHLITATGQRVTLRCSPRSGDLSVYWYQQSLDQGLQFLIQYYNGEERAKGNILERFSAQQFPDLHSELNLSSLELGDSALYFCASSGPGQTSGANVLTFGAGSRLTVL.

This clone has a single count. The J gene is TRBJ1-1, the V gene TRBV18; 8 positions match TRBD1. Germline CDR1 KGHSH, CDR2 LQKENI. The trim removed 2 bases at V and 7 bases at J, leaving 0 bases unmatched. The length of the CDR3 is 12 residues. In DNA form, the CDR3 reads TGTGCCAGCTCACCAGACAGGGGTGAAGCTTTCTTT. This encodes CASSPDRGEAFF.

The chain couples TRBV7-9 to TRBJ1-4; TRBD1 might be the D (5 bases). This CDR3 has 15 amino acids. V dropped 7 bases and J dropped 5 bases, with 17 bases sitting between them. Germline CDR1 is SEHNR and CDR2 is FQNEAQ (reference sequence). The DNA for the CDR3 is TGTGCCAGCACTTCACTCGGGGGTGAAAATGAAAAACTGTTTTTT. Its translation: CASTSLGGENEKLFF.

This chain joins TRBV27 and TRBJ1-2; the D gene is possibly TRBD1 (6 bases). This CDR3 contains 14 residues. V was cut by 3 bases and J by 6 bases, with 14 bases left in between. Germline V gene sequence: CDR1 MNHEY, CDR2 SMNVEV (reference sequence). CDR3 region: CASSFRDTRDGYTF. CDR3 bases: TGTGCCAGCAGTTTTCGGGACACCCGGGATGGCTACACCTTC.

This clone occurred once. This chain uses TRBV24-1 with TRBJ1-2, with TRBD1 as a possible D gene (6 bases). CDR1 is KGHDR and CDR2 is SFDVKD in the germline V gene. The germline V and J ends were trimmed by 3 bases and 8 bases, with 12 bases remaining between them. This CDR3 contains 13 residues. This CDR3 is CATSDLAGGGYTF. The CDR3 nucleotides are TGTGCCACCAGTGATCTCGCTGGGGGCGGCTACACCTTC.

As regards this clone: The sample contains more than one DNA sequence encoding this CDR3. The chain carries TRBV6-4 and TRBJ2-3; D uncertain. In germline, CDR1 is MRHNA, CDR2 SNTAGT. V was shortened by 2 bases and J by 2 bases, with 5 bases between the two germline ends. CDR3 length: 13 residues. The chain's CDR3 is CASSDQATDTQYF. CDR3 DNA sequence: TGTGCCAGCAGTGACCAGGCCACAGATACGCAGTATTTT.

The chain is built from TRBV28 and TRBJ1-3; the match to TRBD1 covers 9 bases. J gave up 4 bases and V 8 bases, and 9 bases lay outside the gene matches. Germline V gives CDR1 MDHEN, CDR2 SYDVKM. The CDR3 sequence is 15 residues long. As DNA, the CDR3 is TGTGCCAGCGCTGAACAGGGGGCGCGGGGAAACACCATATATTTT. Translated, it gives CASAEQGARGNTIYF.

This chain connects TRBV28 to TRBJ2-7; 8 positions agree with TRBD1. Looked up from germline, CDR1 is MDHEN and CDR2 is SYDVKM. V shed 10 bases and J 4 bases; nucleotides not matched to a gene: 12. The CDR3 totals 14 residues. The CDR3 bases are TGTGCCACCACCCGGCAGGACAGGGTTTACGAGCAGTACTTC. Translated, it gives CATTRQDRVYEQYF. The variable domain in full, with the rest retrieved from reference TRBV28 and TRBJ2-7, is DVKVTQSSRYLVKRTGEKVFLECVQDMDHENMFWYRQDPGLGLRLIYFSYDVKMKEKGDIPEGYSVSREKKERFSLILESASTNQTSMYLCATTRQDRVYEQYFGPGTRLTVT.

This sequence joins TRBV28 and TRBJ2-7, with D perhaps matching TRBD2 (6 bases). Trimming took 8 bases from V and 0 from J, leaving 20 bases between them. Per germline, CDR1 MDHEN and CDR2 SYDVKM. The CDR3 is 16 residues long. CDR3 sequence (DNA): TGTGCCAGCGAAAAGGGACTTCCCTGGGTCTCCTACGAGCAGTACTTC. Its protein product is CASEKGLPWVSYEQYF.

The V gene is TRBV7-3, the J gene TRBJ2-5; D is possibly TRBD1 (6 bases). The CDR3 has 13 amino acids. Germline V gene sequence: CDR1 SGHTA, CDR2 FQGTGA. Trimming took off 6 bases at V and 4 bases at J, with 12 bases between the two ends. The CDR3 loop is CASSLGQRETQYF. The CDR3 DNA reads TGTGCCAGCAGTCTTGGACAGCGAGAGACCCAGTACTTC. Full variable domain (outside the CDR3, taken from reference TRBV7-3 and TRBJ2-5): GAGVSQTPSNKVTEKGKYVELRCDPISGHTALYWYRQSLGQGPEFLIYFQGTGAADDSGLPNDRFFAVRPEGSVSTLKIQRTERGDSAVYLCASSLGQRETQYFGPGTRLLVL.

The gene calls are TRBV5-1 and TRBJ2-3; perhaps TRBD2 as D (6 bases). The CDR3 has 15 residues. Germline V gene sequence: CDR1 SGHRS, CDR2 YFSETQ. Trimming cost V 5 bases and J 3 bases, with 16 bases left between them. The CDR3 reads CASRIGAGTTDTQYF. As DNA, the CDR3 is TGCGCCAGCAGAATCGGGGCGGGGACTACAGATACGCAGTATTTT.

In DNA, the CDR3 is TGTGCCAGCAGTGAAGGCCCCGGGACAGGGAACACTGAAGCTTTCTTT. Its translation is CASSEGPGTGNTEAFF. The chain joins TRBV2 to TRBJ1-1; 8 bases are a match to TRBD1. The CDR3 extends over 16 amino acids. Germline loops: CDR1 SNHLY, CDR2 FYNNEI. The junction had 5 bases not matched to a gene; V was cut back by 1 base and J by 1 base.

This sequence joins TRBV6-4 and TRBJ1-1, with TRBD1 identical over 7 bases. The germline V gene encodes CDR1 MRHNA and CDR2 SNTAGT. V lost 8 bases, J lost 1 base, and 7 bases stayed unmatched. This CDR3 comprises 14 residues. CDR3 in DNA: TGTGCCAGCGGGAGACAGGGAGCGAACACTGAAGCTTTCTTT. Residues: CASGRQGANTEAFF.

CDR3 sequence: CASSRRTSGDTQYF. The CDR3 region has the DNA TGTGCCAGCAGCCGGAGAACTAGCGGAGATACGCAGTATTTT. V and J are TRBV7-2 and TRBJ2-3; 8 bases align to TRBD2. J gave up 5 bases and V 5 bases, and 6 bases lay outside the gene matches. Per the germline V gene, CDR1 is SGHTA and CDR2 is FQGNSA. The CDR3 contains 14 residues.

This chain joins TRBV2 and TRBJ2-5; 8 bases fit TRBD2. CDR1 SNHLY and CDR2 FYNNEI come from the germline V gene. There are 15 residues in the CDR3. The V segment lost 7 bases and the J segment 5 bases; nucleotides outside the gene matches: 12. This CDR3 reads CASKRETISGETQYF. The CDR3 DNA sequence: TGTGCCAGCAAGCGGGAGACAATTTCGGGGGAGACCCAGTACTTC.

The CDR3 sequence is CASSSLYQETQYF. The CDR3 DNA reads as TGTGCCAGCAGCTCCCTGTACCAAGAGACCCAGTACTTC. The rearrangement links TRBV7-3 to TRBJ2-5, with D unresolved. The CDR3 spans 13 residues. The V end was cut by 4 bases, the J end by 0 bases, with 6 bases between. CDR1 is SGHTA and CDR2 is FQGTGA in the germline V gene.

This sequence joins TRBV24-1 and TRBJ2-1; 10 nucleotides align to TRBD2. Losses at the gene ends were 2 bases for V and 5 bases for J; bases not matched to a gene: 5. Germline V gives CDR1 KGHDR, CDR2 SFDVKD. The length of the CDR3 is 16 residues. The CDR3 DNA follows: TGTGCCACCAGTGATTCAACTAGCGGGATCAACAATGAGCAGTTCTTC. Protein sequence: CATSDSTSGINNEQFF.

V usage is TRBV30 and J usage is TRBJ2-7; D unclear. The CDR3 runs to 12 residues. Trimming pared 2 bases from V and 4 bases from J, leaving 9 bases between. From germline, CDR1 is GTSNPN and CDR2 SVGIG (reference sequence). The CDR3 loop reads CAWSRVGYEQYF. CDR3 DNA sequence: TGTGCCTGGAGTAGAGTTGGTTACGAGCAGTACTTC.

The chain carries TRBV19 and TRBJ1-1; TRBD1 agrees at 9 bases. Trimming removed 5 bases from V and 3 bases from J; junction bases left unmatched: 7. CDR3 length: 15 residues. Germline V CDR1 and CDR2: LNHDA, SQIVND (reference sequence). The CDR3 is CASSPRTGADTEAFF. The CDR3 DNA is TGTGCCAGTAGTCCAAGGACAGGGGCGGACACTGAAGCTTTCTTT.

To note about this clone: The same CDR3 is also encoded by other DNA sequences in this sample. The chain links TRBV11-2 to TRBJ2-7; a possible D gene is TRBD2 (6 bases). Germline CDR1 SGHAT, CDR2 FQNNGV. The CDR3 has 19 residues. The V and J ends lost 3 bases and 3 bases respectively, with 27 bases between them. The DNA of the CDR3 is TGTGCCAGCAGCTTTAGACCCCCTAGCGTAAGTTTACCCTTCTACGAGCAGTACTTC. This codes for CASSFRPPSVSLPFYEQYF.

The chain uses TRBV5-1 and TRBJ2-2; possibly TRBD1 for D (5 bases). V was clipped by 4 bases and J by 4 bases, with 17 bases between them. Germline CDR1 reads SGHRS; CDR2 reads YFSETQ. The CDR3 extends over 16 amino acids. The CDR3, as DNA: TGCGCCAGCAGCATCGATCCAGGGTATGGCACCGGGGAGCTGTTTTTT. Residues: CASSIDPGYGTGELFF.

This sequence joins TRBV3-1 (or the pseudogene TRBV3-2) and TRBJ2-7, with 9 bases that match TRBD1. Germline CDR1 is LGHDT and CDR2 is YNNKEL (reference sequence). The CDR3 runs to 16 residues. Germline trimming cut 4 bases from V and 4 bases from J; bases unmatched to any gene: 11. As DNA, the CDR3 is TGTGCCAGCAGCCCCAATCTCCCGGGACAGGGATACGAGCAGTACTTC. The encoded protein is CASSPNLPGQGYEQYF.

This chain links TRBV19 with TRBJ2-3; no definite D call. V shed 4 bases and J shed 6 bases, with 11 bases lying between them. Germline CDR1 and CDR2: LNHDA and SQIVND (reference sequence). The CDR3 is 13 amino acids. The CDR3 here is CASSRSLGDTQYF. The CDR3 DNA is TGTGCCAGTAGTAGATCCCTCGGGGATACGCAGTATTTT. The whole variable domain, filled in from reference TRBV19 and TRBJ2-3, reads DGGITQSPKYLFRKEGQNVTLSCEQNLNHDAMYWYRQDPGQGLRLIYYSQIVNDFQKGDIAEGYSVSREKKESFPLTVTSAQKNPTAFYLCASSRSLGDTQYFGPGTRLTVL.

The chain employs TRBV20-1 and TRBJ1-4; D gene uncertain. CDR1 is DFQATT and CDR2 is SNEGSKA in the germline V gene (reference sequence). The CDR3 is 11 residues long. V lost 2 bases, J lost 8 bases, and 6 bases lay in between. CDR3 bases: TGCAGTGCTAGACTATTGGAAAAACTGTTTTTT. It codes for CSARLLEKLFF.

Here the CDR3 DNA reads TGCGCCAGCAGTGACGGACTAGCGGGCAGTCTGCACAATGAGCAGTTCTTC. Residues: CASSDGLAGSLHNEQFF. The chain links TRBV10-1 to TRBJ2-1; 11 bases match TRBD2. CDR1 is WNHNN and CDR2 is SYGVQD in the germline V gene (reference sequence). The CDR3 length is 17 residues. V shed 3 bases, J shed 5 bases, and the junction held 9 bases outside the gene matches.

The chain carries TRBV28 and TRBJ2-1; 11 bases map to TRBD1. V lost 7 bases and J lost 3; bases outside the gene matches: 8. This CDR3 has 16 amino acids. Germline CDR1 is MDHEN and CDR2 is SYDVKM. The DNA for the CDR3 is TGTGCCAGCAACCAAGGGGGGACAGGGGGCTACAATGAGCAGTTCTTC. It is translated as CASNQGGTGGYNEQFF.

The V call is TRBV10-1, the J call TRBJ2-1; 9 bases are shared with TRBD2. The V and J ends lost 2 bases and 12 bases, in that order; junction bases with no gene match: 8. This CDR3 has 14 residues. Germline V gene sequence: CDR1 WNHNN, CDR2 SYGVQD (reference sequence). CDR3 sequence (DNA): TGCGCCAGCAGTGAGGCTCGCTGGCGGGGGGGGCAGTTCTTC. Protein: CASSEARWRGGQFF.

Turning to this clone: The identical CDR3 is also encoded by other nucleotide sequences in the sample. The chain uses TRBV19 and TRBJ1-1; D is uncertain. The V gene's germline CDR1 is LNHDA and CDR2 SQIVND (reference sequence). Between the trimmed V and J ends, which lost 4 bases and 4 bases, there was a span of 7 bases. This CDR3 spans 12 amino acids. CDR3 region: CASSTGSTEAFF. CDR3 DNA: TGTGCCAGTAGTACCGGGAGCACTGAAGCTTTCTTT.

This chain joins TRBV2 and TRBJ2-5; the D gene is possibly TRBD2 (5 bases). Germline V gene lookup returns CDR1 SNHLY and CDR2 FYNNEI. Trimming stripped 7 bases from V and 2 bases from J, with 14 bases between. This CDR3 region has 14 residues. The CDR3, as DNA: TGTGCCAGCAAGGCCAACCGGGGACAAGAGACCCAGTACTTC. It specifies CASKANRGQETQYF.